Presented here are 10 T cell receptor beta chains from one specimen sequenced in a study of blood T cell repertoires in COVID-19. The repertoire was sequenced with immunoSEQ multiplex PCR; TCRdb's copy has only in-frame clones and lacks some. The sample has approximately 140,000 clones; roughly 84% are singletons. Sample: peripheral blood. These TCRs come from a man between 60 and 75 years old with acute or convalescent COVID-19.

This CDR3 reads CSVGGQGSTEAFF. Written as DNA, the CDR3 is TGCAGCGTGGGCGGACAGGGGAGCACTGAAGCTTTCTTT. This chain connects TRBV29-1 to TRBJ1-1, with 9 bases aligning to TRBD1. The CDR3 loop spans 13 amino acids. Germline lookup yields CDR1 SQVTM and CDR2 ANQGSEA. J was trimmed by 4 bases and V by 6 bases; bases with no gene match: 6.

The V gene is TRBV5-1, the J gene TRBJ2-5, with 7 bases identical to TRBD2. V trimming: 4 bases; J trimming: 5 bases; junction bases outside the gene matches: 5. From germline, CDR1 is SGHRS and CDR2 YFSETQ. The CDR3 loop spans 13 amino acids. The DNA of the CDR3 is TGCGCCAGCAGCGCTGGGGGGGGTGAGACCCAGTACTTC. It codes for CASSAGGGETQYF.

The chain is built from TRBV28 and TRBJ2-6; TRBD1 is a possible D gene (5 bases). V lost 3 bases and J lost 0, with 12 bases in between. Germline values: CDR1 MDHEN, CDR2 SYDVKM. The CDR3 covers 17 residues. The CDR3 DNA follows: TGTGCCAGCAGTTTCTTTAGGGGTCTCTCTGGGGCCAACGTCCTGACTTTC. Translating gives CASSFFRGLSGANVLTF.

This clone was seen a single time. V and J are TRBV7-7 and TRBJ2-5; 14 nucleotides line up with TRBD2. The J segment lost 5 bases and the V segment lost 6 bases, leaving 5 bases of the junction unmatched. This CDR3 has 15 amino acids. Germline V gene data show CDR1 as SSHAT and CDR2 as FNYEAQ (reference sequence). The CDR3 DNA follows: TGTGCCAGCAGTCGGACTAGCGGGAGGTCGGAGACCCAGTACTTC. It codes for CASSRTSGRSETQYF.

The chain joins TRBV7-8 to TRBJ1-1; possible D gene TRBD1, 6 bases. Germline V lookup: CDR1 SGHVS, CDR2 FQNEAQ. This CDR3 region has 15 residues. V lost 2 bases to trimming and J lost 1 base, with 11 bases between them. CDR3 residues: CASSLQTGRNTEAFF. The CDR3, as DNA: TGTGCCAGCAGCTTACAGACAGGCAGGAACACTGAAGCTTTCTTT. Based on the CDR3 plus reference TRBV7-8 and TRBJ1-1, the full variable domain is GAGVSQSPRYKVAKRGQDVALRCDPISGHVSLFWYQQALGQGPEFLTYFQNEAQLDKSGLPSDRFFAERPEGSVSTLKIQRTQQEDSAVYLCASSLQTGRNTEAFFGQGTRLTVV.

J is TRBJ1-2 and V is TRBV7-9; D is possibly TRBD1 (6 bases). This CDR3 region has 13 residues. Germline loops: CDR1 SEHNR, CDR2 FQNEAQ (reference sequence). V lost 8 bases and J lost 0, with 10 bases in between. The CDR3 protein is CASGQSANYGYTF. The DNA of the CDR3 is TGTGCCAGCGGACAGAGTGCTAACTATGGCTACACCTTC.

CDR3 in amino acids: CASSPRAGEGTRQFF. The CDR3 DNA reads as TGTGCCAGCAGCCCGCGGGCGGGGGAGGGAACCAGGCAGTTCTTC. The J gene is TRBJ2-1, the V gene TRBV11-2; 7 bases agree with TRBD2. With V trimmed by 5 bases and J by 12 bases, 16 bases remained unmatched. Germline CDR1 and CDR2: SGHAT and FQNNGV. The CDR3 contains 15 residues.

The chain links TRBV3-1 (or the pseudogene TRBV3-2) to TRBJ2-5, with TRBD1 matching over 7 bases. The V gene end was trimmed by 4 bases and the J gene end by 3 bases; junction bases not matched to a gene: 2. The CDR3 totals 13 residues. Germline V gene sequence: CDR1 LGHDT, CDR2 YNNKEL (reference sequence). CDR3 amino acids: CASSLTGEETQYF. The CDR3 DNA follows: TGTGCCAGCAGCCTAACAGGGGAAGAGACCCAGTACTTC.

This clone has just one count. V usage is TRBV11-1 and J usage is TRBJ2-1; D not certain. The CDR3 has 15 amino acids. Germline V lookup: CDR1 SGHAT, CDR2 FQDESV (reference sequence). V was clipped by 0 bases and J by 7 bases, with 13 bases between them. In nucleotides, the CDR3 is TGTGCCAGCAGCTTAGCGCGCAACAGCAGGAATGAGCAGTTCTTC. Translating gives CASSLARNSRNEQFF.

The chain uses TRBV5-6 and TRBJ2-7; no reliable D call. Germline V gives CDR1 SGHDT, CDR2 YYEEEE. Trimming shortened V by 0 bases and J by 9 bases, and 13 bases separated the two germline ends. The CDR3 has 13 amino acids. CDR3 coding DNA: TGTGCCAGCAGCTTGGTTCAGTCACCGGGGCAGTACTTC. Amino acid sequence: CASSLVQSPGQYF.